This T cell receptor beta chain was sequenced for a study of blood T cells in healthy people across ages. Then a second PCR, running about 6 to 12 cycles, was carried out with a sample-barcoded 5' primer and a J-beta primer mix. TCRdb itself ran the 5' RACE reads through MiXCR, one entry per CDR3 protein. The repertoire holds about a million distinct CDR3 sequences, around two fifths seen once, with 13% in the top ten. V lost 1 base to trimming and J lost 6 bases; unmatched junction nucleotides: 3. Germline CDR1 and CDR2: SEHNR and FQNEAQ (reference sequence). The CDR3 covers 14 residues. The gene calls are TRBV7-9 and TRBJ2-3; 8 bases line up with TRBD1. This receptor was identified in a man younger than 30 in good health. Sequenced input: blood. DNA of the CDR3: TGTGCCAGCAGCTTAGTACAGGGGGGCGATACGCAGTATTTT. It encodes CASSLVQGGDTQYF.